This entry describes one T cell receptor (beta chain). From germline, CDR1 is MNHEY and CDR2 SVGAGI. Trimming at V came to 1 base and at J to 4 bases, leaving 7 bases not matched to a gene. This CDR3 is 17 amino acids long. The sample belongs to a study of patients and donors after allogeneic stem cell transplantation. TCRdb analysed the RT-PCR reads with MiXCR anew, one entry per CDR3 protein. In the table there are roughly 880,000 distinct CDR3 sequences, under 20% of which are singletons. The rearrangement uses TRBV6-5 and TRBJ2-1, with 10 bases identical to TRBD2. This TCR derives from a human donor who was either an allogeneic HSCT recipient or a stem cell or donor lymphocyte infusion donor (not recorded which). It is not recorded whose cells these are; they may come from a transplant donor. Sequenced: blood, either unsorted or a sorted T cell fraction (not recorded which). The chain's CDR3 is CASSYFPDSGGYNEQFF. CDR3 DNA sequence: TGTGCCAGCAGTTACTTCCCCGATAGCGGGGGGTACAATGAGCAGTTCTTC.